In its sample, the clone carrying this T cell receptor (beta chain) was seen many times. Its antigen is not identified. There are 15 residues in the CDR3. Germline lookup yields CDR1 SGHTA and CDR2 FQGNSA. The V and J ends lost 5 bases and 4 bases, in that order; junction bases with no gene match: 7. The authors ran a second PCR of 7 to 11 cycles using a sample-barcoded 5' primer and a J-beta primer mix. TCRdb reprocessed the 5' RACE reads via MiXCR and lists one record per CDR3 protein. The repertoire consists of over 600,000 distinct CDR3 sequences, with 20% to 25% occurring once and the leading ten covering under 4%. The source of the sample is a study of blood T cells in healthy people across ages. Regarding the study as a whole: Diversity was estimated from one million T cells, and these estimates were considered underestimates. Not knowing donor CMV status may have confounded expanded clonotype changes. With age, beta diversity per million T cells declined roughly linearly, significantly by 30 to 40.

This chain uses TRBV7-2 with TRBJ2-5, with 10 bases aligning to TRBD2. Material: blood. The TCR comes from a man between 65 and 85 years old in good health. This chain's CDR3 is CASSRTSGITETQYF. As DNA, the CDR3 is TGTGCCAGCAGCCGAACTAGCGGGATCACAGAGACCCAGTACTTC.